This T cell receptor (beta chain) stems from a study of shared clonotypes between healthy human individuals. A deep-level run was used for the assay. The assay was immunoSEQ multiplex PCR, and TCRdb's table has in-frame clones only and misses some. The table includes roughly 650,000 clones, 90% to 97% detected once. CDR1 and CDR2 from the germline V gene are MNHEY and SVGAGI. Trimming took 5 bases from V and 0 from J, leaving 6 bases between them. The length of the CDR3 is 13 residues. Naive-designated CD8 cells lacked CD45RO, were positively enriched for CCR7, and omitted terminally differentiated effector memory CD45RA+ cells. The donors, healthy adults who were HIV-negative, had experienced no recent acute infections or vaccinations. In the case of this clone: No antigen is known for it.

Broader study findings: Unshared clonotypes carried lower generation probabilities than those common to all four donors.

This clonotype was sampled from a woman in her 30s in good health. The V call is TRBV6-5, the J call TRBJ2-3; maybe TRBD2 (6 bases). Sequenced input: naive CD8+ T cells sorted from blood. For the CDR3, the DNA is TGTGCCAGCAGTGGACTAAGCACAGATACGCAGTATTTT. Its protein is CASSGLSTDTQYF.